This TCR beta chain was profiled in a study of OX40 agonist ivuxolimab in advanced cancers. Looking at the study overall: Past anti-PD-1, anti-PD-L1 or anti-CTLA-4 therapy was accepted, and 30% to 50% had received some. Notes on the study in general: At doses 0.1 to 3.0 mg/kg, CD4+ and CD8+ clones expanded. Averaging showed that CD8+ T cells had more expanded clones than CD4+ did. Among the lowest levels of clonal expansion were found in partial responders at 0.1-3.0 mg/kg.

V lost 5 bases, J lost 2 bases, and 20 bases lay in between. Germline V gene data show CDR1 as LGHNA and CDR2 as YSLEER. The length of the CDR3 is 17 residues. Concerning this clone itself: The antigen is not known.

Measured with immunoSEQ multiplex PCR; TCRdb has only the in-frame clones, and not every one. Of 50,000 to 70,000 clones in the sample, around 93% were seen once. V and J are TRBV4-3 and TRBJ2-3, with D possibly being TRBD1 or TRBD2 (6 bases each). This TCR was recovered from an adult with an advanced solid tumor such as melanoma, head and neck, liver or kidney cancer. The sample here was CD4+ or CD8+ T cells sorted from blood, taken in a trial of the OX40 agonist ivuxolimab. The CDR3 protein is CASSGGRVFADTDTQYF. The CDR3 DNA is TGCGCCAGCAGCGGGGGGCGAGTGTTTGCGGACACAGATACGCAGTATTTT.